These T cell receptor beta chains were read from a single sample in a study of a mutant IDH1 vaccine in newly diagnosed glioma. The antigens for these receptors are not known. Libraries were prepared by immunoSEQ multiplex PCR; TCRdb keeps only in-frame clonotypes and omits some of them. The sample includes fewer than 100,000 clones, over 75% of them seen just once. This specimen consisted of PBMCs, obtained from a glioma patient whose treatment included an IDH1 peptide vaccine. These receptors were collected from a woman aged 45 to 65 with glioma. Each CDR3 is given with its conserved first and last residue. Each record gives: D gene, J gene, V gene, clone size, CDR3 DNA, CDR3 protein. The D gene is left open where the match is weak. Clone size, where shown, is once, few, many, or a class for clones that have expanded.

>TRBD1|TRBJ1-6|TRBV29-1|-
TGCAGCGCACGGACAGGGGATTCACCCCTCCACTTT
CSARTGDSPLHF
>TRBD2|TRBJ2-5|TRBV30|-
TGTGCCTGGAGCCGACTAGCGGGAGGGCGGGAGACCCAGTACTTC
CAWSRLAGGRETQYF
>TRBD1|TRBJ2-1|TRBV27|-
TGTGCCAGCAGTTTCTCGGGACAGGGAAGCAATGAGCAGTTCTTC
CASSFSGQGSNEQFF
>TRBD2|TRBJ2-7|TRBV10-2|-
TGCGCCAGCAGCTTTCAGCGGGAGCCCCCCTACGAGCAGTACTTC
CASSFQREPPYEQYF
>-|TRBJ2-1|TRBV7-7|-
TGTGCTAGCAGCTTATCTAACTCCAATGAGCAGTTCTTC
CASSLSNSNEQFF
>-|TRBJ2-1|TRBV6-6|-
TGTGCCAGCAGGGGACGGGACACATTGGGGAATGAGCAGTTCTTC
CASRGRDTLGNEQFF
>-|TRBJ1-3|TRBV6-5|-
TGTGCCAGCAGGGGACCTGGAAACACCATATATTTT
CASRGPGNTIYF
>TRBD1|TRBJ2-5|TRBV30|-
TGTGCCTGGGACAGGGGGCGCCGGGAGACCCAGTACTTC
CAWDRGRRETQYF
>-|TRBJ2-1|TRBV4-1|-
TGCGCCAGCAGCCAACGGGGTAGCGGCAATGAGCAGTTCTTC
CASSQRGSGNEQFF
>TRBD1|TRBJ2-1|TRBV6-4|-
TGTGCCAGCAGTGACCGGACAGGGGGCGAGAATGAGCAGTTCTTC
CASSDRTGGENEQFF
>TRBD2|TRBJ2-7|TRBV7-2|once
TGTGCCAGCAGACCTACCCTAGCGGCAAACTACGAGCAGTACTTC
CASRPTLAANYEQYF
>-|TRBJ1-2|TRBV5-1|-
TGCGCCAGCAGCTCCCAAATAGGGGGCTATGGCTACACCTTC
CASSSQIGGYGYTF
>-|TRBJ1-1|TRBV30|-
TGTGCCTGGAGTCTCGGACCCGGGGCTGAAGCTTTCTTT
CAWSLGPGAEAFF
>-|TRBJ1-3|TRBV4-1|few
TGCGCCAGCAGCCTTGGAAACACCATATATTTT
CASSLGNTIYF
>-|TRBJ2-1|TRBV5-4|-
TGTGCCAGCGGAAGGTCCCAGGGAGGTAATGAGCAGTTCTTC
CASGRSQGGNEQFF
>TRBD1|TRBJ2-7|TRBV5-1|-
TGCGCCAGCAGCCCCGGACAGGGAGCCGACGAGCAGTACTTC
CASSPGQGADEQYF
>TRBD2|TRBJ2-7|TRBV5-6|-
TGTGCCAGCAGCCTAAGCGGGGGGTTCGACTACGAGCAGTACTTC
CASSLSGGFDYEQYF
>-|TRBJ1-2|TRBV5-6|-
TGTGCCAGCAGCGCCATTGGGGGCCAGGTTATCGACTATGGCTACACCTTC
CASSAIGGQVIDYGYTF
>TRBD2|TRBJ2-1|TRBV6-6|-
TGTGCCAGCAGGTATACTAGCGCGGGCTACAATGAGCAGTTCTTC
CASRYTSAGYNEQFF
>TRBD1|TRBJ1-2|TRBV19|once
TGTGCCAGTAGCCCGGGGGGACAGGGACATGGCTACACCTTC
CASSPGGQGHGYTF
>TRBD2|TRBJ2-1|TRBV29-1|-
TGCAGCGTCCTCTCCGGACTAGCGGGATACTCCTACAATGAGCAGTTCTTC
CSVLSGLAGYSYNEQFF
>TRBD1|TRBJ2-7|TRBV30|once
TGTGCCTGGGGACAGGGGGCGAGGGAGCAGTACTTC
CAWGQGAREQYF
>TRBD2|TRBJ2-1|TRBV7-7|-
TGTGCTAGCAGCTTGGCGGGAGAGCCGGTCAATGAGCAGTTCTTC
CASSLAGEPVNEQFF
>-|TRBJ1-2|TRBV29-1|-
TGCAGCGTTGAAGAGGACTATGGCTACACCTTC
CSVEEDYGYTF
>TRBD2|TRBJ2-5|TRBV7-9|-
TGTGCCAGCAGCCGCCCCATACTAGCGGGAGGTTCTGGGGAGACCCAGTACTTC
CASSRPILAGGSGETQYF
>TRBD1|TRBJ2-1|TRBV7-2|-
TGTGCCAGCAGCTTTACAGGGGGCTCCTACAATGAGCAGTTCTTC
CASSFTGGSYNEQFF
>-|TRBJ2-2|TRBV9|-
TGTGCCAGCAGCGGATACAGGGTGGGGATCGCCGGGGAGCTGTTTTTT
CASSGYRVGIAGELFF
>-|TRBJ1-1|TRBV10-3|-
TGTGCCAGCAGTTACTCGACGGGGGGAACTGAAGCTTTCTTT
CASSYSTGGTEAFF
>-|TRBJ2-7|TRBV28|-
TGTGCCAGCAGTTTAAGGCTTCTTGGAGACGAGCAGTACTTC
CASSLRLLGDEQYF
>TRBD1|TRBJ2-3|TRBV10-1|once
TGCGCCAGCAGGATCCGGTGGGACAGGGGTGTTGATACGCAGTATTTT
CASRIRWDRGVDTQYF
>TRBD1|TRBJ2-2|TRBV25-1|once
TGTGCCAGCGGAAGGACAGGGGGTACCGGGGAGCTGTTTTTT
CASGRTGGTGELFF
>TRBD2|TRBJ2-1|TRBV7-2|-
TGTGCCAGCTCAGGGGGGACTAGCGGGAGAAGAATGTACAATGAGCAGTTCTTC
CASSGGTSGRRMYNEQFF
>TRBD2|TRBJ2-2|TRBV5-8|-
TGTGCCAGCAGCAGGGGCGGGAGGGCCCCCGGGGAGCTGTTTTTT
CASSRGGRAPGELFF
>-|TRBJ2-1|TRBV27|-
TGTGCCAGCAGTTTATCAGGGGAACACAATGAGCAGTTCTTC
CASSLSGEHNEQFF
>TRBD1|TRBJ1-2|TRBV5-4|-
TGTGCCAGCAGCTCCCCGGGACAGCACTATGGCTACACCTTC
CASSSPGQHYGYTF
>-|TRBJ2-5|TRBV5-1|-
TGCGCCACCCGGGCTGGTCTACAGGGAGGAGAGACCCAGTACTTC
CATRAGLQGGETQYF
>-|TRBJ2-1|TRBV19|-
TGTGCCAGTAGTGCAGGGGACGCTGCAGATGAGCAGTTCTTC
CASSAGDAADEQFF
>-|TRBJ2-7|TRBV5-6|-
TGTGCCAGCAGCTTGGCCCTGGCGAGGGAAGGAGCTTACGAGCAGTACTTC
CASSLALAREGAYEQYF
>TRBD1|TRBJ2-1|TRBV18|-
TGTGCCAGCTCAGCGACCGGGACAGGCCTGCTAGAGCAGTTCTTC
CASSATGTGLLEQFF
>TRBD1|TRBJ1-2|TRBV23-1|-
TGCGCCAGCAGTCACCGACAGGGGGTGGTCTATGGCTACACCTTC
CASSHRQGVVYGYTF
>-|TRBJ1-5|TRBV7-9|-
TGTGCCAGCAGCCCGGAATTCAGCAATCAGCCCCAGCATTTT
CASSPEFSNQPQHF
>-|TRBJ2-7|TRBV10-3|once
TGTGCCATCTGTCCGGGGACGAGCTCCTACGAGCAGTACTTC
CAICPGTSSYEQYF
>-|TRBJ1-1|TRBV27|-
TGTGCCAGCAGTTTAAAAACAGAGCTGAACACTGAAGCTTTCTTT
CASSLKTELNTEAFF
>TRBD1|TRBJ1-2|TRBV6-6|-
TGTGCCAGCAAACCAACGGGACAGACTGACTATGGCTACACCTTC
CASKPTGQTDYGYTF
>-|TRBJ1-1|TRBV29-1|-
TGCAGCGTTGTAGGACCCCGTATCGGGAACACTGAAGCTTTCTTT
CSVVGPRIGNTEAFF
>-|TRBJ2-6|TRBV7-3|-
TGTGCCAGCAGCTTCGAGGGGGCCAACGTCCTGACTTTC
CASSFEGANVLTF
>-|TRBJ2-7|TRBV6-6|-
TGTGCCAGCAGTTACGGATCGTTAGACTCCTACGAGCAGTACTTC
CASSYGSLDSYEQYF
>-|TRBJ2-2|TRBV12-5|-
TGTGCTAGTGGTCCGGGCACGGAGCGGAGGAACACCGGGGAGCTGTTTTTT
CASGPGTERRNTGELFF
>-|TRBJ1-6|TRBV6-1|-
TGTGCCAGCAGTGTGACAGGAGCGAATTCACCCCTCCACTTT
CASSVTGANSPLHF
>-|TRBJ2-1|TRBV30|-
TGTGCCTGGAGTGTGGACAGCTACAATGAGCAGTTCTTC
CAWSVDSYNEQFF
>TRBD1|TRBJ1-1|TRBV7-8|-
TGTGCCAGCAGCGTACCGGTGACAGGGGCGAACACTGAAGCTTTCTTT
CASSVPVTGANTEAFF
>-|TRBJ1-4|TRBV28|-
TGTGCCAGCAGTTTTTCCGGGATCGGGGGGGTGGCTAATGAAAAACTGTTTTTT
CASSFSGIGGVANEKLFF
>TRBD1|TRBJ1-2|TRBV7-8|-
TGTGCCAGCAGCTTAGCGGGGACAGCTAACTATGGCTACACCTTC
CASSLAGTANYGYTF